Below, 26 T cell receptor beta chains from the same sample are listed, as sequenced in a study of Tregs in tolerant kidney transplant recipients. Recipients received nonmyeloablative bone marrow transplants from related graft donors, with transient mixed chimerism. The protocol was immunoSEQ multiplex PCR, while the TCRdb copy is restricted to in-frame clones and leaves out a portion. The sample lists 75,000 to 100,000 clones, 93% occurring once. The input for sequencing was CD4+ T cells from blood (PBMCs), taken 12 months after the transplant. These receptors all come from a human patient who received a combined kidney and bone marrow transplant. The graft donor may account for some of the T cells.

The CDR3 reads CASSLGAGVNTEAFF. CDR3 nucleotide sequence: TGCGCCAGCAGCTTGGGGGCAGGGGTGAACACTGAAGCTTTCTTT. The chain employs TRBV5-1 and TRBJ1-1; possibly TRBD1 for D (6 bases). The CDR3 contains 15 residues. Trimming took off 0 bases at V and 0 bases at J, with 9 bases between the two ends. The germline V gene has CDR1 SGHRS and CDR2 YFSETQ. The whole variable domain, filled in from reference TRBV5-1 and TRBJ1-1, reads KAGVTQTPRYLIKTRGQQVTLSCSPISGHRSVSWYQQTPGQGLQFLFEYFSETQRNKGNFPGRFSGRQFSNSRSEMNVSTLELGDSALYLCASSLGAGVNTEAFFGQGTRLTVV.

The CDR3 is CASNSRAGYEQFF. CDR3 in DNA: TGTGCCAGCAACTCCCGAGCGGGGTATGAGCAGTTCTTC. J is TRBJ2-1 and V is TRBV25-1; 7 bases match TRBD2. J was trimmed by 8 bases and V by 7 bases; bases with no gene match: 8. CDR3 length: 13 residues. Germline assignment: CDR1 MGHDK and CDR2 SYGVNS.

The chain combines TRBV2 with TRBJ1-3; D unclear. Germline V gene data show CDR1 as SNHLY and CDR2 as FYNNEI. Deletions cut 6 bases from V and 3 bases from J, with 12 bases between. The CDR3 spans 14 residues. For the CDR3, the DNA is TGTGCCAGCAGGCTTCAGGAATTTGGAAACACCATATATTTT. It codes for CASRLQEFGNTIYF. The entire variable domain, with the rest obtained from reference TRBV2 and TRBJ1-3, is as follows: EPEVTQTPSHQVTQMGQEVILRCVPISNHLYFYWYRQILGQKVEFLVSFYNNEISEKSEIFDDQFSVERPDGSNFTLKIRSTKLEDSAMYFCASRLQEFGNTIYFGEGSWLTVV.

V is TRBV5-1 and J is TRBJ1-6, with D hard to call. Germline CDR1 SGHRS, CDR2 YFSETQ. CDR3 length: 16 amino acids. V lost 0 bases to trimming and J lost 2 bases, with 9 bases between them. CDR3: CASSLESGAYNSPLHF. The CDR3 region has the DNA TGCGCCAGCAGCTTGGAGTCCGGGGCCTATAATTCACCCCTCCACTTT.

V usage is TRBV30 and J usage is TRBJ2-5; possibly TRBD2 for D (6 bases). Per germline, CDR1 GTSNPN and CDR2 SVGIG (reference sequence). The CDR3 contains 13 residues. Trimming took off 8 bases at V and 1 base at J, with 14 bases between the two ends. As DNA, the CDR3 is TGTGCCCATAAGACGGGGGTCCAAGAGACCCAGTACTTC. Protein: CAHKTGVQETQYF.

This chain links TRBV14 with TRBJ1-1; tentatively, D is TRBD1 (5 bases). V lost 5 bases to trimming and J lost 8 bases, with 21 bases between them. There are 15 residues in the CDR3. The germline V gene encodes CDR1 SGHDN and CDR2 FVKESK. The CDR3 region has the DNA TGTGCCAGCAGCTATTTTCCCATGACAGCCCGAGAAGCTTTCTTT. It translates to CASSYFPMTAREAFF. The entire variable domain, with the rest obtained from reference TRBV14 and TRBJ1-1, is as follows: EAGVTQFPSHSVIEKGQTVTLRCDPISGHDNLYWYRRVMGKEIKFLLHFVKESKQDESGMPNNRFLAERTGGTYSTLKVQPAELEDSGVYFCASSYFPMTAREAFFGQGTRLTVV.

The chain uses TRBV5-5 and TRBJ2-1; 9 positions agree with TRBD1. The CDR3 totals 15 residues. V gave up 2 bases and J gave up 6 bases; unmatched junction bases: 6. Per the germline V gene, CDR1 is SGHKS and CDR2 is YYEKEE (reference sequence). The CDR3: CASSLQGAHGNEQFF. CDR3 in DNA: TGTGCCAGCAGCTTACAGGGGGCCCATGGCAATGAGCAGTTCTTC.

The genes are TRBV12-5 and TRBJ1-1; D call uncertain. Between the trimmed V and J ends, which lost 5 bases and 1 base, there was a span of 11 bases. From germline, CDR1 is LGHNT and CDR2 FRNRAP. The CDR3 has 14 amino acids. CDR3 in amino acids: CASGPRAGNTEAFF. In DNA form, the CDR3 reads TGTGCTAGTGGTCCTCGAGCAGGGAACACTGAAGCTTTCTTT.

V and J are TRBV5-6 and TRBJ2-6; no clear D gene. Trimming left V 1 base short and J 0 bases short, with 14 bases between. Germline V gene lookup returns CDR1 SGHDT and CDR2 YYEEEE. This CDR3 region has 18 residues. The CDR3: CASSLLGRVSSGANVLTF. The DNA of the CDR3 is TGTGCCAGCAGCTTGCTTGGTCGGGTTAGCTCTGGGGCCAACGTCCTGACTTTC.

This chain uses TRBV30 with TRBJ2-3; D gene ambiguous. This CDR3 contains 15 residues. Per germline, CDR1 GTSNPN and CDR2 SVGIG (reference sequence). The V end was cut by 3 bases, the J end by 1 base, with 14 bases between. CDR3 sequence (DNA): TGTGCCTGGAGGCAGACTCTTTCTCGCACAGATACGCAGTATTTT. Its protein product is CAWRQTLSRTDTQYF.

V usage is TRBV18 and J usage is TRBJ1-1, with 8 bases lining up with TRBD1. The CDR3 runs 14 residues. Trimming removed 3 bases from V and 1 base from J; junction bases left unmatched: 1. Germline CDR1 KGHSH, CDR2 LQKENI. CDR3 protein: CASSPDRGNTEAFF. In DNA, the CDR3 is TGTGCCAGCTCACCCGACAGGGGGAACACTGAAGCTTTCTTT.

The chain carries TRBV10-2 and TRBJ2-1, with D perhaps TRBD2 (6 bases). This CDR3 region has 15 residues. Between the trimmed V and J ends, which lost 0 bases and 9 bases, there was a span of 15 bases. CDR1 is WSHSY and CDR2 is SAAADI in the germline V gene. The CDR3 is CASSESSLASGEQFF. In nucleotides, the CDR3 is TGCGCCAGCAGTGAGTCGAGTCTAGCGTCGGGTGAGCAGTTCTTC.

DNA of the CDR3: TGTGCCAGTAGTATAGGTAGCGGGAGAGTGGGGAATGAGCAGTTCTTC. It encodes CASSIGSGRVGNEQFF. The chain carries TRBV19 and TRBJ2-1; 9 bases map to TRBD2. Germline CDR1 reads LNHDA; CDR2 reads SQIVND (reference sequence). There are 16 residues in the CDR3. Losses at the gene ends were 1 base for V and 7 bases for J; bases not matched to a gene: 8.

This chain connects TRBV9 to TRBJ2-3; 11 nucleotides match TRBD2. The V segment lost 3 bases and the J segment 4 bases; nucleotides outside the gene matches: 10. The CDR3 spans 17 residues. Germline V CDR1 and CDR2: SGDLS, YYNGEE. The CDR3 DNA sequence: TGTGCCAGCAGCGCCGGGGCTAGCGGGGGGCGGGCAGATACGCAGTATTTT. This encodes CASSAGASGGRADTQYF. Together with reference TRBV9 and TRBJ2-3, the CDR3 gives the full variable domain: DSGVTQTPKHLITATGQRVTLRCSPRSGDLSVYWYQQSLDQGLQFLIQYYNGEERAKGNILERFSAQQFPDLHSELNLSSLELGDSALYFCASSAGASGGRADTQYFGPGTRLTVL.

The V call is TRBV9, the J call TRBJ1-2; TRBD1 aligns across 9 bases. The CDR3 has 15 amino acids. With V trimmed by 4 bases and J by 3 bases, 7 bases remained unmatched. The germline V gene has CDR1 SGDLS and CDR2 YYNGEE. The CDR3 reads CASSISQGAHYGYTF. The CDR3 bases are TGTGCCAGCAGCATTTCACAGGGGGCTCACTATGGCTACACCTTC.

The chain's CDR3 is CASSQGGLAGVGLDTQYF. As DNA, the CDR3 is TGTGCCAGCAGCCAAGGTGGGCTAGCGGGAGTGGGTTTAGATACGCAGTATTTT. This chain connects TRBV4-2 to TRBJ2-3; 10 bases line up with TRBD2. The germline V gene has CDR1 LGHNA and CDR2 YNFKEQ. Losses at the gene ends were 1 base for V and 5 bases for J; bases not matched to a gene: 12. CDR3 length: 18 amino acids.

This clone was seen only a few times. This chain uses TRBV2 with TRBJ1-1; TRBD1 might be the D (6 bases). This CDR3 has 11 amino acids. Germline CDR1 SNHLY, CDR2 FYNNEI. Trimming removed 4 bases at V and 7 bases at J, with 7 bases between. This CDR3 is CASSGQVEAFF. CDR3 sequence (DNA): TGTGCCAGCAGTGGACAGGTTGAAGCTTTCTTT.

CDR3 in DNA: TGTGCCTGGAGTAATCGGAGGGCCCAAACTGGAAACACCATATATTTT. It encodes CAWSNRRAQTGNTIYF. V and J are TRBV30 and TRBJ1-3, with D uncertain. The CDR3 length is 16 residues. Germline assignment: CDR1 GTSNPN and CDR2 SVGIG (reference sequence). The V end lost 2 bases, the J end lost 2 bases, and 16 bases lay between the germline ends.

The chain links TRBV19 to TRBJ1-3; D is uncertain. The CDR3 contains 14 residues. V lost 4 bases and J 4 bases, leaving 11 bases between the germline ends. Germline V gene lookup returns CDR1 LNHDA and CDR2 SQIVND (reference sequence). The CDR3 loop is CASSTLAFGNTIYF. The CDR3 DNA sequence: TGTGCCAGTAGTACCCTGGCCTTCGGAAACACCATATATTTT.

The V and J genes are TRBV7-9 and TRBJ2-7, with 7 nucleotides matching TRBD2. Germline V gene sequence: CDR1 SEHNR, CDR2 FQNEAQ (reference sequence). The V and J ends lost 5 bases and 6 bases, in that order; junction bases with no gene match: 7. This CDR3 comprises 13 residues. CDR3: CASSAGWEGEQYF. In nucleotides, the CDR3 is TGTGCCAGCAGCGCCGGATGGGAGGGCGAGCAGTACTTC.

The chain is built from TRBV5-1 and TRBJ2-3; no definite D call. This CDR3 comprises 14 residues. The germline CDR1 and CDR2 sequences are SGHRS and YFSETQ. The V end was cut by 4 bases, the J end by 0 bases, with 9 bases between. CDR3 protein: CASSPRLSTDTQYF. CDR3 nucleotide sequence: TGCGCCAGCAGCCCCAGACTGAGCACAGATACGCAGTATTTT.

V usage is TRBV4-2 and J usage is TRBJ2-4; D gene uncertain. The CDR3 sequence is 17 residues long. Trimming shortened V by 0 bases and J by 0 bases, and 12 bases separated the two germline ends. Germline values: CDR1 LGHNA, CDR2 YNFKEQ. The CDR3 is CASSQDFSFLAKNIQYF. CDR3 in DNA: TGTGCCAGCAGCCAAGATTTCAGTTTTCTAGCCAAAAACATTCAGTACTTC.

The chain is built from TRBV20-1 and TRBJ2-5; D gene uncertain. The germline V and J ends were trimmed by 6 bases and 0 bases, with 5 bases remaining between them. The V gene's germline CDR1 is DFQATT and CDR2 SNEGSKA (reference sequence). This CDR3 is 11 amino acids long. The CDR3 coding sequence is TGCAGTGCCCTAGACCAAGAGACCCAGTACTTC. Residues: CSALDQETQYF.

The chain is built from TRBV18 and TRBJ1-1; no clear D. The V and J ends lost 5 bases and 1 base respectively, with 14 bases between them. CDR3 length: 15 amino acids. CDR1 and CDR2 from the germline V gene are KGHSH and LQKENI. CDR3 sequence: CASSSPGFTNTEAFF. In DNA, the CDR3 is TGTGCCAGCTCATCTCCAGGTTTTACGAACACTGAAGCTTTCTTT.

The chain uses TRBV25-1 and TRBJ2-7, with 7 bases that match TRBD1. The CDR3 runs to 17 residues. The junction had 14 bases not matched to a gene; V was cut back by 3 bases and J by 3 bases. Per germline, CDR1 MGHDK and CDR2 SYGVNS. CDR3 nucleotides: TGTGCCAGCAGTGATTTTCTTGCCGAACAGGGGATCTACGAGCAGTACTTC. Its protein product is CASSDFLAEQGIYEQYF.

This sequence joins TRBV30 and TRBJ1-4; tentatively, D is TRBD1 (5 bases). The germline V gene encodes CDR1 GTSNPN and CDR2 SVGIG (reference sequence). CDR3 length equals 12 residues. With 0 bases removed from V and 7 bases from J, the gap between germline ends came to 6 bases. Here the CDR3 DNA reads TGTGCCTGGAGTGTACAGGTTGAAAAACTGTTTTTT. Protein sequence: CAWSVQVEKLFF.